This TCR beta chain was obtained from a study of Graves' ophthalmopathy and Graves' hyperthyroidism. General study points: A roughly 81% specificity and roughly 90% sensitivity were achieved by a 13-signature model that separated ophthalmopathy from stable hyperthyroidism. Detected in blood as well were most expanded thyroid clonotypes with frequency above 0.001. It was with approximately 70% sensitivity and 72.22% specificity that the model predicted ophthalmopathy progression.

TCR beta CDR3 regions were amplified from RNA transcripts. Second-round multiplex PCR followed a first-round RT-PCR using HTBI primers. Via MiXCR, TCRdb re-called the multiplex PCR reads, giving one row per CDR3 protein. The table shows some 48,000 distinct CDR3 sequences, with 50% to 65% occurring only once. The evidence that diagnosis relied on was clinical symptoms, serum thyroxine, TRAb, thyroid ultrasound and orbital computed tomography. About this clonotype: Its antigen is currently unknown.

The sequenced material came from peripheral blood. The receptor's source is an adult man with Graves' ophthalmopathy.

The CDR3 sequence: CSASDGEKLFF. DNA of the CDR3: TGCAGTGCCAGTGACGGTGAAAAACTGTTTTTT. The chain couples TRBV20-1 to TRBJ1-4, with D hard to call. The CDR3 spans 11 residues. Germline V gene data show CDR1 as DFQATT and CDR2 as SNEGSKA (reference sequence). V lost 6 bases and J lost 7, with 9 bases in between.